A single sample is the source of the 25 T cell receptor beta chains below, sequenced in a study of cytomegalovirus exposure and HLA in healthy donors. With 60 Vbeta and 13 Jbeta primers, the PCR was carried out. The protocol was immunoSEQ multiplex PCR, while the TCRdb copy is restricted to in-frame clones and leaves out a portion. The table includes roughly 170,000 clones, 80% to 90% detected once. Sequencing used PBMCs. These receptors all come from a woman aged 18-29 years in good health and CMV-seronegative.

The gene calls are TRBV4-1 and TRBJ2-5, with 10 bases that match TRBD1. The CDR3 is 18 amino acids. CDR1 is MGHRA, CDR2 YSYEKL, per germline. V lost 0 bases and J lost 0; bases outside the gene matches: 7. For the CDR3, the DNA is TGCGCCAGCAGCCAAGAAAGCTCCGGGACAGGGGACCAAGAGACCCAGTACTTC. Amino acids: CASSQESSGTGDQETQYF.

The V and J genes are TRBV2 and TRBJ1-4; D may be TRBD1 (6 bases). CDR1 and CDR2 from the germline V gene are SNHLY and FYNNEI. V lost 0 bases and J lost 16, with 15 bases in between. This CDR3 has 13 residues. The CDR3 DNA sequence: TGTGCCAGCAGTGAAGCTCAAGGGGCAGGGGAGTTTTTT. It translates to CASSEAQGAGEFF. The complete variable domain, with remaining parts taken from reference TRBV2 and TRBJ1-4, reads EPEVTQTPSHQVTQMGQEVILRCVPISNHLYFYWYRQILGQKVEFLVSFYNNEISEKSEIFDDQFSVERPDGSNFTLKIRSTKLEDSAMYFCASSEAQGAGEFFGSGTQLSVL.

The chain couples TRBV7-8 to TRBJ2-6; 9 nucleotides match TRBD1. Germline V gene lookup returns CDR1 SGHVS and CDR2 FQNEAQ. V shed 1 base and J 4 bases; nucleotides not matched to a gene: 11. The CDR3 covers 19 residues. CDR3 region: CASSLVYMGQGSGANVLTF. In DNA, the CDR3 is TGTGCCAGCAGCTTAGTTTATATGGGACAGGGCTCCGGGGCCAACGTCCTGACTTTC. The full variable domain, completed using reference TRBV7-8 and TRBJ2-6, is GAGVSQSPRYKVAKRGQDVALRCDPISGHVSLFWYQQALGQGPEFLTYFQNEAQLDKSGLPSDRFFAERPEGSVSTLKIQRTQQEDSAVYLCASSLVYMGQGSGANVLTFGAGSRLTVL.

The genes are TRBV5-5 and TRBJ2-7; TRBD2 matches at 8 bases. Per the germline V gene, CDR1 is SGHKS and CDR2 is YYEKEE (reference sequence). The trim removed 1 base at V and 4 bases at J, leaving 4 bases unmatched. The CDR3 totals 14 residues. Here the CDR3 DNA reads TGTGCCAGCAGCTTGAGTAGCGGGGTATACGAGCAGTACTTC. This codes for CASSLSSGVYEQYF.

This clone was picked up a small number of times. J is TRBJ2-3 and V is TRBV5-1; D perhaps matches TRBD2 (5 bases). Trimming cost V 0 bases and J 0 bases, with 11 bases left between them. The CDR3 is made up of 16 amino acids. Looked up from germline, CDR1 is SGHRS and CDR2 is YFSETQ. DNA of the CDR3: TGCGCCAGCAGCTTGGACGGGGATACTAGCACAGATACGCAGTATTTT. This translates into CASSLDGDTSTDTQYF.

The rearrangement uses TRBV9 and TRBJ1-2; 8 bases are a match to TRBD1. The CDR3 sequence is 16 residues long. The trim removed 6 bases at V and 5 bases at J, leaving 15 bases unmatched. Per germline, CDR1 SGDLS and CDR2 YYNGEE. Here the CDR3 reads CASTVDLRTGRYGYTF. CDR3 bases: TGTGCCAGCACCGTTGACCTACGGACAGGGCGTTATGGCTACACCTTC.

CDR3 bases: TGTGCCAGCTCACCATTCACCAGGGGTAGCTCCTACGAGCAGTACTTC. Protein product: CASSPFTRGSSYEQYF. The V and J genes are TRBV18 and TRBJ2-7, with TRBD1 as a possible D gene (6 bases). Looked up from germline, CDR1 is KGHSH and CDR2 is LQKENI. Trimming removed 2 bases at V and 0 bases at J, with 14 bases between. The CDR3 has 16 amino acids.

The chain has TRBV27 and TRBJ1-5, with 9 bases aligning to TRBD1. V shed 8 bases and J 6 bases; nucleotides not matched to a gene: 5. The CDR3 runs to 13 residues. Germline CDR1 MNHEY, CDR2 SMNVEV (reference sequence). The CDR3 coding sequence is TGTGCCAGCCTCGACAGGGGGTTTCAGCCCCAGCATTTT. This gives the protein CASLDRGFQPQHF.

The chain combines TRBV27 with TRBJ2-2, with D perhaps matching TRBD1 (5 bases). CDR3 length: 12 amino acids. Germline CDR1 MNHEY, CDR2 SMNVEV (reference sequence). V gave up 6 bases and J gave up 6 bases, with 8 bases separating them. CDR3 amino acids: CASSPRAGELFF. The CDR3 region has the DNA TGTGCCAGCAGCCCCAGGGCCGGGGAGCTGTTTTTT.

The rearrangement joins TRBV7-9 to TRBJ1-1; possible D gene TRBD1, 6 bases. Trimming stripped 4 bases from V and 3 bases from J, with 9 bases between. Germline CDR1 and CDR2: SEHNR and FQNEAQ (reference sequence). This CDR3 is built from 13 residues. The CDR3 here is CASSSQGYTEAFF. The CDR3 DNA sequence: TGTGCCAGCAGCTCCCAGGGGTACACTGAAGCTTTCTTT.

The CDR3 DNA reads as TGTGCCAGCAGAGGCGCCCTTTTGGGACAGGGAGGGCGCCCTGGAAACACCATATATTTT. This sequence encodes CASRGALLGQGGRPGNTIYF. The V and J genes are TRBV2 and TRBJ1-3; 9 bases are a match to TRBD1. CDR1 and CDR2 from the germline V gene are SNHLY and FYNNEI. V lost 6 bases to trimming and J lost 2 bases; unmatched junction nucleotides: 20. CDR3 length equals 20 residues.

The rearrangement uses TRBV6-1 and TRBJ2-7; D is perhaps TRBD2 (6 bases). Germline CDR1 MNHNS, CDR2 SASEGT. There are 14 residues in the CDR3. Trimming took 4 bases from V and 5 from J, leaving 15 bases between them. CDR3 sequence: CASSGRSGSDEQYF. The CDR3 coding sequence is TGTGCCAGCAGTGGTCGCAGCGGGTCAGACGAGCAGTACTTC.

The rearrangement joins TRBV7-9 to TRBJ2-5; D gene uncertain. V was shortened by 3 bases and J by 10 bases, with 12 bases between the two germline ends. The germline V gene has CDR1 SEHNR and CDR2 FQNEAQ (reference sequence). The CDR3 sequence is 12 residues long. CDR3 protein: CASSFQARNQYF. The CDR3 region has the DNA TGTGCCAGCAGCTTTCAAGCCAGGAACCAGTACTTC.

This clone was counted once. The CDR3 DNA reads TGTGCCAGCAGTTTCAGTGGGACTTATGGCTACACCTTC. Translating gives CASSFSGTYGYTF. V gene TRBV28 combines with J gene TRBJ1-2; D is perhaps TRBD1 (5 bases). V was trimmed by 3 bases and J by 5 bases, leaving 10 bases between them. From germline, CDR1 is MDHEN and CDR2 SYDVKM. CDR3 length: 13 amino acids.

DNA for the CDR3: TGTGCCAGCAGCCCTAGGGGGGGAATTACCTACGAGCAGTACTTC. Amino acids: CASSPRGGITYEQYF. The genes are TRBV7-2 and TRBJ2-7; tentative D call: TRBD2 (7 bases). CDR1 is SGHTA, CDR2 FQGNSA, per germline. The CDR3 is 15 amino acids. Trimming stripped 5 bases from V and 2 bases from J, with 16 bases between. Full variable domain (remainder filled in from reference TRBV7-2 and TRBJ2-7): GAGVSQSPSNKVTEKGKDVELRCDPISGHTALYWYRQSLGQGLEFLIYFQGNSAPDKSGLPSDRFSAERTGGSVSTLTIQRTQQEDSAVYLCASSPRGGITYEQYFGPGTRLTVT.

The chain combines TRBV4-1 with TRBJ1-5, with D possibly TRBD1 on 5 matching bases. The V gene lost 6 bases and the J gene lost 4 bases, with 10 bases spanning the gap. Looked up from germline, CDR1 is MGHRA and CDR2 is YSYEKL. This CDR3 region has 13 residues. Here the CDR3 DNA reads TGCGCCAGCAGTTCACAGGAAAATCAGCCCCAGCATTTT. Translated, it gives CASSSQENQPQHF.

The CDR3 spells CASSLDGVEQYF. CDR3 DNA sequence: TGCGCCAGCAGCTTGGACGGGGTCGAGCAGTACTTC. The chain combines TRBV5-1 with TRBJ2-5, with D tentatively TRBD2 (5 bases). The end of the DNA aligns better with TRBJ2-7, so the J call may be wrong. Germline values: CDR1 SGHRS, CDR2 YFSETQ. The CDR3 sequence is 12 residues long.

The chain uses TRBV5-5 and TRBJ2-2; D possibly corresponds to TRBD2 (5 bases). V was pared by 4 bases and J by 5 bases, with 12 bases between. This CDR3 contains 14 residues. The V gene's germline CDR1 is SGHKS and CDR2 YYEKEE (reference sequence). Written as DNA, the CDR3 is TGTGCCAGCAGCCCGGGATTCCGGACCGGGGAGCTGTTTTTT. Translated: CASSPGFRTGELFF. Looking up the rest from reference TRBV5-5 and TRBJ2-2 gives the full variable domain: DAGVTQSPTHLIKTRGQQVTLRCSPISGHKSVSWYQQVLGQGPQFIFQYYEKEERGRGNFPDRFSARQFPNYSSELNVNALLLGDSALYLCASSPGFRTGELFFGEGSRLTVL.

V and J are TRBV6-5 and TRBJ1-4; D may be TRBD1 (6 bases). Germline V lookup: CDR1 MNHEY, CDR2 SVGAGI. V lost 2 bases to trimming and J lost 14 bases, with 21 bases between them. The CDR3 runs 15 residues. This CDR3 is CASSYDNRVREGLFF. The CDR3 region has the DNA TGTGCCAGCAGTTACGATAACAGGGTGAGGGAAGGGCTGTTTTTT.

This clone was found a few times. The rearrangement uses TRBV29-1 and TRBJ1-1; D uncertain. The CDR3 sequence is 13 residues long. V was shortened by 3 bases and J by 1 base, with 9 bases between the two germline ends. The V gene's germline CDR1 is SQVTM and CDR2 ANQGSEA. The DNA for the CDR3 is TGCAGCGTTGATGGGCGGGGGAACACTGAAGCTTTCTTT. The encoded protein is CSVDGRGNTEAFF.

This chain uses TRBV4-1 with TRBJ1-3, with D perhaps matching TRBD1 (5 bases). The V end lost 1 base, the J end lost 4 bases, and 11 bases lay between the germline ends. The CDR3 length is 15 residues. Germline lookup yields CDR1 MGHRA and CDR2 YSYEKL. CDR3 amino acids: CASSQGGGYGNTIYF. The CDR3 DNA follows: TGCGCCAGCAGCCAAGGGGGGGGTTACGGAAACACCATATATTTT.

V is TRBV7-9 and J is TRBJ2-2; TRBD2 might be the D (6 bases). V lost 6 bases and J lost 4, with 12 bases in between. The CDR3 length is 14 residues. Germline V gene lookup returns CDR1 SEHNR and CDR2 FQNEAQ (reference sequence). CDR3 nucleotide sequence: TGTGCCAGCAGTCCCGCCGGGAGCACCGGGGAGCTGTTTTTT. It codes for CASSPAGSTGELFF.

V and J are TRBV10-3 and TRBJ2-5; D not resolved. The ends were cut back, 6 bases at V and 8 bases at J, with 16 bases in the middle. Germline V gene sequence: CDR1 ENHRY, CDR2 SYGVKD. The CDR3 is made up of 13 amino acids. CDR3 protein: CAISFGPESTQYF. The CDR3 bases are TGTGCCATCAGCTTTGGGCCCGAGAGTACCCAGTACTTC.

The chain carries TRBV5-1 and TRBJ2-5; a possible D gene is TRBD2 (5 bases). The CDR3 contains 13 residues. The germline V gene encodes CDR1 SGHRS and CDR2 YFSETQ. Trimming removed 0 bases at V and 6 bases at J, with 9 bases between. CDR3 sequence: CASSLAVGKTQYF. CDR3 nucleotides: TGCGCCAGCAGCTTGGCAGTCGGGAAGACCCAGTACTTC.

J is TRBJ2-5 and V is TRBV11-1; TRBD1 aligns across 9 bases. The last part of the DNA fits TRBJ2-7 better; the J call may be wrong. Germline assignment: CDR1 SGHAT and CDR2 FQDESV (reference sequence). The CDR3 runs 13 residues. The DNA of the CDR3 is TGTGCCAGCAGTTGGACAGGGGTCTACGAGCAGTACTTC. It yields the protein CASSWTGVYEQYF.